These T cell receptor beta chains were read from a single sample in a study of Graves' ophthalmopathy and Graves' hyperthyroidism. TCRdb used MiXCR to reprocess the multiplex PCR reads, holding one entry per CDR3 protein. Here the sample spans approximately 700,000 distinct CDR3 sequences, just over 40% being singletons. The sample taken for sequencing was peripheral blood. These TCRs come from an adult man with Graves' ophthalmopathy. Each CDR3 is given with its conserved first and last residue. A D gene is named only where the DNA matches it firmly. Part of the rows lack a size; the others show once, few, many or a class for expanded clones.

>many|TRBV20-1|.|TRBJ2-7
TGCAGTGCTACCCCCGTCTACGAGCAGTACTTC
CSATPVYEQYF
>.|TRBV7-2|TRBD1|TRBJ2-7
TGTGCCAGCTCACCCCCAACGACAGGGTACCGCGAGCAGTACTTC
CASSPPTTGYREQYF
>.|TRBV2|.|TRBJ1-2
TGTGCCAGCATCGCGGGAGGTTATGGCTACACCTTC
CASIAGGYGYTF
>many|TRBV7-8|.|TRBJ2-7
TGTGCCAGCAGCTTAGGGCGTGCGGGTAGCTCCTACGAGCAGTACTTC
CASSLGRAGSSYEQYF
>.|TRBV7-2|TRBD1|TRBJ1-5
TGTGCCAGCAGCTCTACGGGACAGCCCTACGAGCAGCCCCAGCATTTT
CASSSTGQPYEQPQHF
>many|TRBV19|.|TRBJ2-5
TGTGCCAGTAGTATTGACGGATCGTACCAAGAGACCCAGTACTTC
CASSIDGSYQETQYF
>many|TRBV20-1|.|TRBJ1-2
TGCAGTGCTAGAGATCTGGGGGATGGCTACACCTTC
CSARDLGDGYTF
>many|TRBV25-1|.|TRBJ1-1
TGTGCCAGCAGTACCTCGAACACTGAAGCTTTCTTT
CASSTSNTEAFF
>.|TRBV15|.|TRBJ1-2
TGTGCCACCAGCAGAGCTGGGGGCTATGGCTACACCTTC
CATSRAGGYGYTF
>many|TRBV29-1|.|TRBJ1-5
TGCAGCCCGAGGGGGGGGGCGCCTCAGCCCCAGCATTTT
CSPRGGAPQPQHF
>.|TRBV7-9|TRBD1|TRBJ1-1
TGTGCCAGCAGCTTGACAGGGGGCGCGGGTGAAGCTTTCTTT
CASSLTGGAGEAFF
>.|TRBV25-1|.|TRBJ1-2
TGTGCCAGCAGTGAATTCGACGTCTATGGCTACACCTTC
CASSEFDVYGYTF
>many|TRBV15|.|TRBJ2-7
TGTGCCACCAGCAGAATACAGGGTACCTACGAGCAGTACTTC
CATSRIQGTYEQYF
>few|TRBV9|.|TRBJ2-7
TGTGCCAGCAGCGTAGGAACAGGCTGGGGGGAGCAGTACTTC
CASSVGTGWGEQYF
>many|TRBV7-3|TRBD1|TRBJ2-2
TGTGCCAGCAGCTCGGGACAGTCCACCGGGGAGCTGTTTTTT
CASSSGQSTGELFF
>.|TRBV10-3|.|TRBJ1-5
TGTGCCAGCAGCAAGGTAGTCAATCAGCCCCAGCATTTT
CASSKVVNQPQHF
>.|TRBV11-1|.|TRBJ1-1
TGTGCCAGCAGACCCGTACAGAACACTGAAGCTTTCTTT
CASRPVQNTEAFF
>few|TRBV5-1|.|TRBJ2-5
TGCGCCAGCAGCTTAGGCGCTGCCGGAGCGGAAGAGACCCAGTACTTC
CASSLGAAGAEETQYF
>many|TRBV25-1|.|TRBJ2-3
TGTGCCAGCAGTCGAGATACGCAGTATTTT
CASSRDTQYF
>once|TRBV4-3|.|TRBJ1-5
TGCGCCAGCAGCCAAGCACTAGCGGGGTTT
CASSQALAGF
>.|TRBV19|TRBD2|TRBJ2-3
TGTGCCAGTAGTATGGAAGGGACTAGCGGGCCAGATACGCAGTATTTT
CASSMEGTSGPDTQYF
>.|TRBV24-1|.|TRBJ2-2
TGTGCCACCAGTGATCGGGCGAACACCGGGGAGCTGTTTTTT
CATSDRANTGELFF
>many|TRBV6-1|TRBD2|TRBJ2-5
TGTGCCAGCAGCGAGGGACTAGCCTGGGAGACCCAGTACTTC
CASSEGLAWETQYF
>many|TRBV12-3/TRBV12-4|.|TRBJ1-2
TGTGCCAGCAGTTTCTACAGGGTCTTCGATGGCTACACCTTC
CASSFYRVFDGYTF
>few|TRBV6-6|TRBD1|TRBJ2-2
TGTGCCAGCAGTACAACAGGGGGCTACACCGGGGAGCTGTTTTTT
CASSTTGGYTGELFF
>few|TRBV5-1|.|TRBJ1-2
TGCGCCAGCAGCCTGGGGGGGCGCGGGAGCTATGGCTACACCTTC
CASSLGGRGSYGYTF
>many|TRBV25-1|TRBD2|TRBJ2-5
TGTGCCAGCAGTAGGGGAGGGCCCCAAGAGACCCAGTACTTC
CASSRGGPQETQYF
>many|TRBV7-9|.|TRBJ2-5
TGTGCCAGCAGCCTGGACAGTCGCCAGACCCAGTACTTC
CASSLDSRQTQYF
>.|TRBV10-3|.|TRBJ2-3
TGTGCCAGCAGACAAACCCTCACAGATACGCAGTATTTT
CASRQTLTDTQYF
>.|TRBV10-3|.|TRBJ2-7
TGTGCCATCAGTTACTGGACAGCGGACTCCTACGAGCAGTACTTC
CAISYWTADSYEQYF
>many|TRBV2|.|TRBJ1-6
TGTGCCAGCAGTGAGGCCAGGATTAATTCACCCCTCCACTTT
CASSEARINSPLHF
>many|TRBV7-8|.|TRBJ2-5
TGTGCCAGCAGCTTACGTATGGAGACCCAGTACTTC
CASSLRMETQYF
>.|TRBV19|TRBD2|TRBJ2-1
TGTGCCAGTAGTACTAGCGGGGGGAACAATGAGCAGTTCTTC
CASSTSGGNNEQFF
>many|TRBV4-1|.|TRBJ2-5
TGCGCCAGCAGCCAAGAAACTGCAGGGCTTCAAGAGACCCAGTACTTC
CASSQETAGLQETQYF
>once|TRBV25-1|.|TRBJ1-6
TGTGCCAGCAGTGCTAAGCAGGGCCGCCTAGGGTCACCCCTCCACTTT
CASSAKQGRLGSPLHF
>.|TRBV2|TRBD2|TRBJ2-7
TGTGCCAGCAAGGAGTACGGGACTAGCCGATCCTACGAGCAGTACTTC
CASKEYGTSRSYEQYF
>.|TRBV19|.|TRBJ2-7
TGTGTCAGCAGTACAGGACACCGCTCCTACGAGCAGTACTTC
CVSSTGHRSYEQYF
>.|TRBV7-9|TRBD1|TRBJ1-6
TGTGCCAGCAGCTCACAGGGGGCTTCAGCACCCCTCCACTTT
CASSSQGASAPLHF
>many|TRBV10-3|.|TRBJ1-1
TGTGCCATCAGTGAGTCCGGGCACCTTCTACCCACCCTCGGAGCTTTCTTT
CAISESGHLLPTLGAFF
>many|TRBV7-3|.|TRBJ2-2
TGTGCCAGCAGCGTCCAGGGTAACACCGGGGAGCTGTTTTTT
CASSVQGNTGELFF
>.|TRBV7-9|.|TRBJ1-5
TGTGCCAGCAGCTTAAGTGGAGGGTTGGGACAGCCCCAGCATTTT
CASSLSGGLGQPQHF
>.|TRBV10-3|.|TRBJ1-5
TGTGCCATCAGTGAAAACCCCGTCCCTCGGCAGCCCCAGCATTTT
CAISENPVPRQPQHF
>.|TRBV19|TRBD1|TRBJ2-7
TGCGCCATTAGTTGGACAGGGGGTCGGGAGCAGTACTTC
CAISWTGGREQYF
>.|TRBV10-1|TRBD1|TRBJ1-2
TGCGCCAGCAGTGAGTCGGAGGGACAGAGTAGCGGCTACACCTTC
CASSESEGQSSGYTF
>.|TRBV7-9|.|TRBJ1-5
TGTGCCAGCAGCCGAGGACAGATTCGGGATCAGCCCCAGCATTTT
CASSRGQIRDQPQHF
>.|TRBV7-8|.|TRBJ1-5
TGTGCCAGCAGCCCCCAGGGATATAGCAATCAGCCCCAGCATTTT
CASSPQGYSNQPQHF
>many|TRBV10-3|TRBD1|TRBJ1-2
TGTGCCATCAGTGGATCGGGACAGCTCTTTTTTCGGTATGGCTACACCTTC
CAISGSGQLFFRYGYTF
>few|TRBV19|.|TRBJ2-7
TGTGCCAGTAGTATAGGGGGCCAGTCCTCCTACGAGCAGTACTTC
CASSIGGQSSYEQYF
>many|TRBV7-8|.|TRBJ1-5
TGTGCCAGCAACCTACAGGGAAGTCAGCCCCAGCATTTT
CASNLQGSQPQHF